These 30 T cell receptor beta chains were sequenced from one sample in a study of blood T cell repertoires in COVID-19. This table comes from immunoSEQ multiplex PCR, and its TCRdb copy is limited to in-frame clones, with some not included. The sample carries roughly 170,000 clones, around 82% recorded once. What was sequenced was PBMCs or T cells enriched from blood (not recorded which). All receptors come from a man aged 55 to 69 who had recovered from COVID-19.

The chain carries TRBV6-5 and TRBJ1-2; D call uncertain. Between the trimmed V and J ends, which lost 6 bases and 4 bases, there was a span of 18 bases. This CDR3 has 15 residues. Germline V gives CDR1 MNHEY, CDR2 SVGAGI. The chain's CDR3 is CASRPARGSGYGYTF. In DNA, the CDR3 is TGTGCCAGCAGACCGGCCAGAGGGTCTGGCTATGGCTACACCTTC.

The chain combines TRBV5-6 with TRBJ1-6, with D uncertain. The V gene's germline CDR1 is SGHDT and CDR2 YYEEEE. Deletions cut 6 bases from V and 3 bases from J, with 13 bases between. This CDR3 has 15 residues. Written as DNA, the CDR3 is TGTGCCAGCACCATTGCGGGAGTCTATAATTCACCCCTCCACTTT. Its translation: CASTIAGVYNSPLHF.

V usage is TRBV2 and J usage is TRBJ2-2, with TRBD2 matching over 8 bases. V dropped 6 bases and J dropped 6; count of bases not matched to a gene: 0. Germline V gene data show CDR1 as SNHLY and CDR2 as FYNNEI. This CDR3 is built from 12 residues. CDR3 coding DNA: TGTGCCAGCAGACTAGCGGCCGGGGAGCTGTTTTTT. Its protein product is CASRLAAGELFF.

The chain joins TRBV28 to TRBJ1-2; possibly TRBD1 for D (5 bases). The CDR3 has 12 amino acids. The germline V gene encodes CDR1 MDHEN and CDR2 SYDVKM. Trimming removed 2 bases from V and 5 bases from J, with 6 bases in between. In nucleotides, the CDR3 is TGTGCCAGCAGTTTACAGGGTTATGGCTACACCTTC. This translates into CASSLQGYGYTF.

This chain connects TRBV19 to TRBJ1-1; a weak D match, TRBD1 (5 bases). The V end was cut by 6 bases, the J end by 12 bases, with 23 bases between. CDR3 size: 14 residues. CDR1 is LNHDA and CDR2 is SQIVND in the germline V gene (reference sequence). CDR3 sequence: CASRRNVGAPTPFF. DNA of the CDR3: TGTGCCAGTAGGCGAAACGTAGGGGCCCCAACACCTTTCTTT.

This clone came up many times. This CDR3 is CSVEDVQGAGEQYF. The CDR3 nucleotides are TGCAGCGTTGAAGATGTACAGGGGGCAGGGGAGCAGTACTTC. This chain connects TRBV29-1 to TRBJ2-7, with 9 positions matching TRBD1. V was pared by 0 bases and J by 7 bases, with 7 bases of the junction left unmatched. Looked up from germline, CDR1 is SQVTM and CDR2 is ANQGSEA. This CDR3 region has 14 residues.

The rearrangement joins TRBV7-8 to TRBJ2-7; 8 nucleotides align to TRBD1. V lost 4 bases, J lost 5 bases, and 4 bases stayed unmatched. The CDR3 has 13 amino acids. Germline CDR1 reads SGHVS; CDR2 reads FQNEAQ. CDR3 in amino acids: CASSSRTGNEQYF. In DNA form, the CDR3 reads TGTGCCAGCAGCTCCCGGACAGGGAACGAGCAGTACTTC.

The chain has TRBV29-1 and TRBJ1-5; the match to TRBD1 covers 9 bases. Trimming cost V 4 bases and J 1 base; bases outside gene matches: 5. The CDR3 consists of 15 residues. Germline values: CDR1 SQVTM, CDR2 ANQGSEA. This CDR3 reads CSVVGGTGSNQPQHF. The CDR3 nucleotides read TGCAGCGTTGTGGGGGGGACAGGGAGCAATCAGCCCCAGCATTTT. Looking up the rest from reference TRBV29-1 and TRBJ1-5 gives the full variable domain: SAVISQKPSRDICQRGTSLTIQCQVDSQVTMMFWYRQQPGQSLTLIATANQGSEATYESGFVIDKFPISRPNLTFSTLTVSNMSPEDSSIYLCSVVGGTGSNQPQHFGDGTRLSIL.

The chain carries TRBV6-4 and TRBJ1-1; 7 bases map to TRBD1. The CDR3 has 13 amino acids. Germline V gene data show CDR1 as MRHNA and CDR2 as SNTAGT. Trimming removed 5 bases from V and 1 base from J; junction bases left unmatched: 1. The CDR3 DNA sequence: TGTGCCAGCAGTCGGACAGGGAACACTGAAGCTTTCTTT. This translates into CASSRTGNTEAFF.

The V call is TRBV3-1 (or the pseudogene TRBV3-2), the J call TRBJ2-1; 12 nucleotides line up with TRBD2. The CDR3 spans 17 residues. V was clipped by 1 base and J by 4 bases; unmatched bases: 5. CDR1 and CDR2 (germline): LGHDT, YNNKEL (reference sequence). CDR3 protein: CASSQVWTSGDYNEQFF. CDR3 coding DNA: TGTGCCAGCAGCCAAGTTTGGACTAGCGGGGATTACAATGAGCAGTTCTTC.

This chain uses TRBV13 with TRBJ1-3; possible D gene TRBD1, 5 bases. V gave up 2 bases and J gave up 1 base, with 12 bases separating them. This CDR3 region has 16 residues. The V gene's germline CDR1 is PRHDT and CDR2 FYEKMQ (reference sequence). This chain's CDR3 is CASSLWQGSSGNTIYF. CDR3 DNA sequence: TGTGCCAGCAGCTTATGGCAGGGATCGTCTGGAAACACCATATATTTT.

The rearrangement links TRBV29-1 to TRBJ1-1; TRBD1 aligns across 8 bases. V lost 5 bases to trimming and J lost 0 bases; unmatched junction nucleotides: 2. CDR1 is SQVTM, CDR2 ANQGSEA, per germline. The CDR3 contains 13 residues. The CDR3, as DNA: TGCAGCGTTCAGACAGGGGTGAACACTGAAGCTTTCTTT. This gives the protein CSVQTGVNTEAFF.

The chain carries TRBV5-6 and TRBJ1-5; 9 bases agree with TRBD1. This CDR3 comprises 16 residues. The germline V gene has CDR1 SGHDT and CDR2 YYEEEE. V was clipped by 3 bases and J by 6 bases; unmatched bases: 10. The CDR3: CASSSLTQGAGQPQHF. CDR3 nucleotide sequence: TGTGCCAGCAGCTCCTTAACACAGGGGGCAGGTCAGCCCCAGCATTTT.

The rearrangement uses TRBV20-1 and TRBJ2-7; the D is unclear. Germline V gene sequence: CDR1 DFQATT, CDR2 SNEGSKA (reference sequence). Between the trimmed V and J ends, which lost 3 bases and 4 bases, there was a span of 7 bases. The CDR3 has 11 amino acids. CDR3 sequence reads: CSASKQYEQYF. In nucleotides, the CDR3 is TGCAGTGCTAGTAAACAGTACGAGCAGTACTTC.

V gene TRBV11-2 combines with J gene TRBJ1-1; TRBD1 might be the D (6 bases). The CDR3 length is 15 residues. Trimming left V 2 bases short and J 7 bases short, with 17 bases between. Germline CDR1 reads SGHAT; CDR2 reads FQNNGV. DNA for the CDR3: TGTGCCAGCAGCTTAATTAGGGGGGAGGGCGGTGAAGCTTTCTTT. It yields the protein CASSLIRGEGGEAFF.

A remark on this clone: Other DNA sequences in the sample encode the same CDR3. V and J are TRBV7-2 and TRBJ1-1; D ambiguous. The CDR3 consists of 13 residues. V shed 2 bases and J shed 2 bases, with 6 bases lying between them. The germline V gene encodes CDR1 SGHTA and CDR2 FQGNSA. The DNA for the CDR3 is TGTGCCAGCAGCTTACGGGGAAACACTGAAGCTTTCTTT. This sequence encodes CASSLRGNTEAFF.

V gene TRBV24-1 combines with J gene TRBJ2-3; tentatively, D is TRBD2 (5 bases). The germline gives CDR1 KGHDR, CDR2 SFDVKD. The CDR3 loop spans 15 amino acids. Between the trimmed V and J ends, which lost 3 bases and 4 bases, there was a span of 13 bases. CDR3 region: CATSDNGLRSDTQYF. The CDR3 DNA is TGTGCCACCAGTGATAATGGACTCCGTTCAGATACGCAGTATTTT.

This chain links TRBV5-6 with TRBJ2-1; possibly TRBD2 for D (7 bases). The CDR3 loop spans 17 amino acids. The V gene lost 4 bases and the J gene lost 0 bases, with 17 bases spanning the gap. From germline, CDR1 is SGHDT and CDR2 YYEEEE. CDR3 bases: TGTGCCAGCAGCCCTTGGACAGCGGGGAGCTCCTACAATGAGCAGTTCTTC. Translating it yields CASSPWTAGSSYNEQFF.

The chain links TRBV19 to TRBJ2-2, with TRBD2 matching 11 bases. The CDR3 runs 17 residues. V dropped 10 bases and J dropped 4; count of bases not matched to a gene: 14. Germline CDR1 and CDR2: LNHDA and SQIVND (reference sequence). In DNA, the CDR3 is TGTGCCACAGCGACGCGTAGCGGGAGGGCCGCCACCGGGGAGCTGTTTTTT. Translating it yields CATATRSGRAATGELFF.

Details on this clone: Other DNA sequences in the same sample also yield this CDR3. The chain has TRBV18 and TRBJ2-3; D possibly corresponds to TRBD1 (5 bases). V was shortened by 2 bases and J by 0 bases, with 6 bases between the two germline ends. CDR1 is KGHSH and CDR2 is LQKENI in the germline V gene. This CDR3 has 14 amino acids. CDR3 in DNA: TGTGCCAGCTCACCATGGGGCAGCACAGATACGCAGTATTTT. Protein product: CASSPWGSTDTQYF. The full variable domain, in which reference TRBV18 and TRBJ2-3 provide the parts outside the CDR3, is NAGVMQNPRHLVRRRGQEARLRCSPMKGHSHVYWYRQLPEEGLKFMVYLQKENIIDESGMPKERFSAEFPKEGPSILRIQQVVRGDSAAYFCASSPWGSTDTQYFGPGTRLTVL.

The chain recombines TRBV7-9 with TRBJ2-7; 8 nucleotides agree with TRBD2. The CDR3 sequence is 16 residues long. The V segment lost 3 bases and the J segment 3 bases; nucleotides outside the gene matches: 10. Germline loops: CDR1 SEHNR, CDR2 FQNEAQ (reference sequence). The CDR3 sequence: CASSLGGPGTSYEQYF. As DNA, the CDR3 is TGTGCCAGCAGCTTGGGGGGGCCCGGGACTAGCTACGAGCAGTACTTC. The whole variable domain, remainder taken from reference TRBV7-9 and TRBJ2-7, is DTGVSQNPRHKITKRGQNVTFRCDPISEHNRLYWYRQTLGQGPEFLTYFQNEAQLEKSRLLSDRFSAERPKGSFSTLEIQRTEQGDSAMYLCASSLGGPGTSYEQYFGPGTRLTVT.

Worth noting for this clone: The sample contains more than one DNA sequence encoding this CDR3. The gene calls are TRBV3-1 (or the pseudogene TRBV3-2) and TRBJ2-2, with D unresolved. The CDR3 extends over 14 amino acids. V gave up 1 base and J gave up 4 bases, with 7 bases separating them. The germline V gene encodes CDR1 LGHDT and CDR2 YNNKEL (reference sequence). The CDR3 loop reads CASSQGGPTGELFF. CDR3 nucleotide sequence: TGTGCCAGCAGCCAAGGCGGCCCCACCGGGGAGCTGTTTTTT.

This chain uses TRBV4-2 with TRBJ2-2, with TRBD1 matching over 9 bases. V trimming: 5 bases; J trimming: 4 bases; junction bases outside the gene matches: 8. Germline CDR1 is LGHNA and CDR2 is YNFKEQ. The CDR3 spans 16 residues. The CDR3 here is CASSSRGQGSTGELFF. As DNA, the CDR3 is TGTGCCAGCAGCAGCCGGGGACAGGGAAGCACCGGGGAGCTGTTTTTT.

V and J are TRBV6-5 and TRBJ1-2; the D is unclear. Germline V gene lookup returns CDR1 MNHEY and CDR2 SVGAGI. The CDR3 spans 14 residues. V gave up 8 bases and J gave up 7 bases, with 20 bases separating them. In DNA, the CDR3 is TGTGCCAGCTTGGAGGGAGAACGGGAAGCTGGCTACACCTTC. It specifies CASLEGEREAGYTF.

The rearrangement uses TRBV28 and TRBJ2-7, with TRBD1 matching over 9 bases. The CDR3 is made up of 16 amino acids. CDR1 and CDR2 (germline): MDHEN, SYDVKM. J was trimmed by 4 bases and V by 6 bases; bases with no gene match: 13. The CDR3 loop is CASSISWTGVLYEQYF. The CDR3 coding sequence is TGTGCCAGCAGCATCTCCTGGACAGGGGTTTTGTACGAGCAGTACTTC.

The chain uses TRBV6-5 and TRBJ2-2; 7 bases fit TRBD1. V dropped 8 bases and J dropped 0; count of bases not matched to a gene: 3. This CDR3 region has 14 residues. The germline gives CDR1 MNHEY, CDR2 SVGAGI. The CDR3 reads CASPGTANTGELFF. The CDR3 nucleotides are TGTGCCAGCCCCGGGACAGCGAACACCGGGGAGCTGTTTTTT.

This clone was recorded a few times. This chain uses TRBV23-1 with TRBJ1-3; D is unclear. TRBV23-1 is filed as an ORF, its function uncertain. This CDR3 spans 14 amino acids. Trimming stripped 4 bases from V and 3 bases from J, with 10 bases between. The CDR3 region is CASSLRVGGNTIYF. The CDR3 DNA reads TGCGCCAGCAGTCTGAGGGTAGGTGGAAACACCATATATTTT.

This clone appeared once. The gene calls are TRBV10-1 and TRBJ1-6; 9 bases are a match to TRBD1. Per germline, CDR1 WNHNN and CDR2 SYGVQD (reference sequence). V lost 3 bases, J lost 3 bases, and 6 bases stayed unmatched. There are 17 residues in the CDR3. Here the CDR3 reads CASSETGGLIYNSPLHF. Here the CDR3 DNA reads TGCGCCAGCAGTGAAACAGGGGGCCTTATCTATAATTCACCCCTCCACTTT.

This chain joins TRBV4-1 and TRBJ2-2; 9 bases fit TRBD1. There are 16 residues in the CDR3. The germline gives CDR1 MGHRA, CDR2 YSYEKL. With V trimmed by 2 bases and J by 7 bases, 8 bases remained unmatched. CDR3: CASSQTGTGFFGELFF. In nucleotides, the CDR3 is TGCGCCAGCAGCCAAACCGGGACAGGGTTTTTCGGGGAGCTGTTTTTT.

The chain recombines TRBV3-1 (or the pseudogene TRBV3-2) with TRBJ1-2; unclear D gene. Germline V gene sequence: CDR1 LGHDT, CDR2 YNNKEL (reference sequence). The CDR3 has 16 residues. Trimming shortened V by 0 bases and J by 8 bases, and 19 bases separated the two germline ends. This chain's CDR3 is CASSQDYREGERGYTF. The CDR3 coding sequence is TGTGCCAGCAGCCAAGACTACCGGGAGGGTGAGAGAGGCTACACCTTC.